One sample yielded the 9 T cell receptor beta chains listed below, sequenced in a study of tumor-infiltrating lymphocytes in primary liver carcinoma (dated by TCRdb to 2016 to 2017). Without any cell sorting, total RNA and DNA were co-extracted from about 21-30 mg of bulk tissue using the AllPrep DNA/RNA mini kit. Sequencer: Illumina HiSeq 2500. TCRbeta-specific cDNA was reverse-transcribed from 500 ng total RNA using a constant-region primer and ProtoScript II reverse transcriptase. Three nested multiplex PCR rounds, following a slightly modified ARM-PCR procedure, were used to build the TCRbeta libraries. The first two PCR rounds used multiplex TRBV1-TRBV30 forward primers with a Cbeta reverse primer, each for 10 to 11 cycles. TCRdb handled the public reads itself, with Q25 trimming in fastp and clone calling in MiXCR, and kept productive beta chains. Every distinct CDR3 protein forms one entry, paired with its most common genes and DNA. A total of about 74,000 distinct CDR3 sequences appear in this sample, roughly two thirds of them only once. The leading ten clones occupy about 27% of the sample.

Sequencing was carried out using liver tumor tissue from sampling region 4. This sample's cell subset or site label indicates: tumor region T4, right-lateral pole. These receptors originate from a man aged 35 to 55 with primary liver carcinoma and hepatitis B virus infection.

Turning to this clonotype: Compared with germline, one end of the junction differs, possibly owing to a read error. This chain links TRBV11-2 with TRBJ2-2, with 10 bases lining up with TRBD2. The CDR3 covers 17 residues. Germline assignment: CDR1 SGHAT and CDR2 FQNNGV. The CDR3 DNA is TGCGTCAGCAGCAGAGGACTAGCGGAGCGGAACACCGGGGAGCTGTTTTTT. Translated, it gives CVSSRGLAERNTGELFF.

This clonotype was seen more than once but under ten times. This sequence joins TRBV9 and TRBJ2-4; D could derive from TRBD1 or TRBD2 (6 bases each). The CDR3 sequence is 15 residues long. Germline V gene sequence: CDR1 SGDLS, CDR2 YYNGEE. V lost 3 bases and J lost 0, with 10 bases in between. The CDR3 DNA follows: TGTGCCAGCAGCGACAGGGAGGAAGCCAAAAACATTCAGTACTTC. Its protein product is CASSDREEAKNIQYF.

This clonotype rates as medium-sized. The CDR3 reads CSVGDPSGNSPLHF. The CDR3 bases are TGCAGCGTCGGGGACCCCTCCGGTAATTCACCCCTCCACTTT. This sequence joins TRBV29-1 and TRBJ1-6; TRBD1 might be the D (5 bases). Trimming took 6 bases from V and 6 from J, leaving 15 bases between them. Germline loops: CDR1 SQVTM, CDR2 ANQGSEA. The CDR3 spans 14 residues.

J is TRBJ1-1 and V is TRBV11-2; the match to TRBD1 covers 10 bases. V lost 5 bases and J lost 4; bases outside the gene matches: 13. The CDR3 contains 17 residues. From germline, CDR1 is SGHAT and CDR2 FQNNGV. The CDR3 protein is CASSPMGGQGFCTEAFF. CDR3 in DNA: TGTGCCAGCAGCCCAATGGGGGGACAGGGGTTCTGCACTGAAGCTTTCTTT.

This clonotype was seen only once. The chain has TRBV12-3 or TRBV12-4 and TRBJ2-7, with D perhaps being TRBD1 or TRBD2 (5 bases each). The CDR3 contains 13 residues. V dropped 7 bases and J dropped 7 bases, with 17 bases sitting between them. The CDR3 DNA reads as TGTGCCAGCAACCAGGGACCTACCAAAGAGCAGTACTTC. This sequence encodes CASNQGPTKEQYF.

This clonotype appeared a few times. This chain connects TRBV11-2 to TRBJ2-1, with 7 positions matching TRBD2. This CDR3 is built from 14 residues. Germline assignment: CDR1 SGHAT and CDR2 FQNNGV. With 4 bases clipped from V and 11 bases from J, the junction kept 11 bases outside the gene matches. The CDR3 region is CASSSGTIEGKQFF. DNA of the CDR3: TGTGCCAGCAGCTCGGGGACTATTGAGGGTAAGCAGTTCTTC.

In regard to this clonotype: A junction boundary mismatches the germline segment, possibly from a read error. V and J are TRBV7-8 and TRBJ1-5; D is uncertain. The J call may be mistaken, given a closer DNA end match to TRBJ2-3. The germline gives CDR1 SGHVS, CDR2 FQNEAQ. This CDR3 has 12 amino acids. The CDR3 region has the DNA TGTGCTAGCAGCGACCAGGTTCAGCCCCAGTATTTT. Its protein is CASSDQVQPQYF.

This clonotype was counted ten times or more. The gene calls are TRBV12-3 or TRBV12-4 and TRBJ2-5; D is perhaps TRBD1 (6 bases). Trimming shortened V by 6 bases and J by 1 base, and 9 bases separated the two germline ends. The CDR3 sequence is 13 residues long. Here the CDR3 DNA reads TGTGCCAGCAGCCGGGACACCCAAGAGACCCAGTACTTC. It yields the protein CASSRDTQETQYF.

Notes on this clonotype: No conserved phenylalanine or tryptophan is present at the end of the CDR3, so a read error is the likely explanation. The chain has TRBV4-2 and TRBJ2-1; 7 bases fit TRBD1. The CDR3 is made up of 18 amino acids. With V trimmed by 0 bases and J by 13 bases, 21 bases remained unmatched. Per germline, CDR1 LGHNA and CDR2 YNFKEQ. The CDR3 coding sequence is TGTGCCAGCAGCCAAGAGGACAGGTACACTGGCCTAGAGGGCTGTCAGTTCCTC. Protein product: CASSQEDRYTGLEGCQFL.